This T cell receptor beta chain was identified during a study of cytomegalovirus exposure and HLA in healthy donors. Study conclusions and caveats: There were reportedly fewer N-insertions in an Asian-associated ancestry cluster than the roughly 700-donor mean, in a later analysis.

PCR was performed using 60 Vbeta and 13 Jbeta primers. Assay: immunoSEQ multiplex PCR; the TCRdb copy retains only in-frame clones and omits some. This table holds about 93,000 clones, about four fifths found once. Of note for this clone: Its antigen is undetermined.

Trimming shortened V by 7 bases and J by 7 bases, and 25 bases separated the two germline ends. Germline-derived CDR1 and CDR2 are MDHEN and SYDVKM. This CDR3 contains 16 residues. The sequencing sample was made of PBMCs. The chain carries TRBV28 and TRBJ1-2; tentative D call: TRBD1 (5 bases). The clonotype originates from a man aged 50 to 60 in good health and CMV-seronegative. The CDR3 DNA sequence: TGTGCCAGCACCCTCCCCCTAGGGCAGGGATCGCGTGGCTACACCTTC. This codes for CASTLPLGQGSRGYTF.